This T cell receptor beta chain was retrieved from a study of cytomegalovirus exposure and HLA in healthy donors. Study-wide points: Most TCRs appeared rarely, but some public TCRs recurred in many donors. In vitro work confirmed that three CMV-associated chains recognize CMV antigens. According to the study, roughly 160 TCR beta chains were cytomegalovirus-associated.

Separation from the approximately 720-subject first cohort characterized the roughly 130-subject validation cohort, to which the donors belonged. Notes on this clone: Its specificity is not known.

With 3 bases removed from V and 4 bases from J, the gap between germline ends came to 17 bases. Germline CDR1 SGDLS, CDR2 YYNGEE. The CDR3 length is 15 residues. Produced via immunoSEQ multiplex PCR; TCRdb's table is partial and in-frame only. Of hundreds of thousands of clones listed, approximately 90% are singletons. The clonotype originates from a woman younger than 35 in good health and CMV-seronegative. Material: PBMCs. The rearrangement uses TRBV9 and TRBJ2-7; weak D call: TRBD1 (6 bases). The CDR3 is CASSAGTRDVYEQYF. The DNA of the CDR3 is TGTGCCAGCAGCGCCGGGACAAGGGACGTTTACGAGCAGTACTTC.